This entry is about one T cell receptor (beta chain). What this receptor recognizes is not known. The record has no base qualities; no much larger clone is one base away. There are 16 amino acids in the CDR3, from cysteine to phenylalanine inclusive. CDR3 DNA only is kept here, 48 bases in frame from base 1. Trimming removed 0 bases from V and 2 bases from J, leaving 11 bases between the germline ends. In the germline V gene, CDR1 corresponds to MNHEY and CDR2 to SVGAGI. CD8 naive samples were CD45RO-negative cells positively selected for CCR7, giving a CD45RA+CCR7+ population that excluded TemRA cells. Donors were healthy HIV-negative adults with no recently reported acute infections or vaccinations. Every donor was a Caucasian adult residing in Nashville, Tennessee, USA. After blood collection by leukapheresis, PBMCs were isolated using Ficoll-Histopaque density gradient centrifugation and then cryopreserved in the vapor phase of liquid nitrogen. Analytical flow cytometry was used to check the purity and quantity of every magnetically sorted T cell population. Genomic DNA was isolated from each sorted fraction and quantified by UV absorbance on a Nanodrop 2000c.

Using the deep immunoSEQ assay, TCR CDR3 regions were amplified from genomic DNA by multiplex PCR. Genomic DNA extracted from each cell subset was distributed evenly over all wells of several immunoSEQ 96-well plates, and each plate served as one replicate. For sorted subsets, around 0.2 ug genomic DNA, equal to 30,000 or so T cell genomes, was loaded into each replicate PCR. The purified libraries were quantified using a Qubit 3.0 fluorometer, sized with a Bioanalyzer 2100, and then quantified again using the KAPA Library Quantification kit. Every immunoSEQ 96-well plate was sequenced on a separate single-read 150-cycle Illumina NextSeq 550 flow cell. The published analysis was carried out like this. The immunoSEQ output contained only junctional sequences without quality scores, so filtering could not match that applied to full-length reads. Sequences were annotated with PyIR, a Python wrapper for IgBLAST v1.9, using IMGT germline references to assign V/J genes and CDR3. Reads were removed for weak V/J assignments (E-value above 1e-6), missing CDR3, stop codons, out-of-frame junctions, or ambiguous translated residues. A V3J clonotype was defined by an identical inferred V gene, J gene, and CDR3 amino acid sequence. The percentage overlap between two repertoires was calculated by dividing the number of shared unique clonotypes by the size of the smaller repertoire. Richness of each repertoire was evaluated using RTK rarefaction, the Chao1 estimator, and Recon v2.1 estimates of unobserved clonotypes. OLGA was used to compute generation probabilities for all TCRbeta clonotypes that the gDNA method yielded from four donors. Drawn from immuneACCESS, this table holds only the in-frame rearrangements with V and J called that TCRdb kept. Clones are partly lost; checked studies trace under half to an unresolved V gene and leave the rest unexplained. D and trimming come from the DNA, and the V and J calls and clone size come from that table. This sample is represented by approximately 600,000 clones; 85% to 95% of them were singletons. Together, the top ten hold around 0.12% of the sample.

This entry belongs to a study of shared clonotypes between healthy human individuals (dated by TCRdb to about 2020). About the full investigation: The cohort included a few men and a couple of women between 18 and 49 years of age. For each donor, three plates each were used for CD4 naive and CD4 memory, two plates were used for CD8 naive, and one plate was used for CD8 memory. To estimate repertoire size and how much clonotype sharing occurs between individuals, the study deeply sequenced the blood TCR repertoires of several healthy adults. Libraries were prepared and TCR repertoires were sequenced by different laboratories using diverse techniques, in order to increase sequencing depth and limit assay-specific biases. Per donor, leukapheresis produced somewhere between about 0.9 and 10 billion PBMCs. Overall study outcomes, separate from this receptor: Pairwise subsampling indicated that sequencing depth was expected to affect the degree of clonotype sharing among donors. Clonotypes shared by all four sorted-subset donors showed higher generation probabilities than non-shared clonotypes. Approximately 5% of naive CD4, roughly 3.5% of naive CD8, 2.3% of memory CD4, and more than 0.35% of memory CD8 clonotypes were shared across several donors. Naive subsets generally had larger estimated clonotype richness than memory subsets did. Incomplete sequencing was indicated by rarefaction of sorted-subset datasets, despite the large sequencing depth. Because the study included only a small number of donors, the genetic and exposure-history diversity represented was limited. Sampling was restricted to blood, and TCR repertoires in tissue are likely to differ from TCR repertoires in blood.

What was sequenced was naive CD8+ T cells sorted from blood. The cell subset or site label, as the study defines it: CD45RA+CCR7+. This receptor was obtained from a woman aged 30 to 39 in good health. The rearranged segments are TRBV6-5 and TRBJ1-3, with a weak D call of TRBD1 (6 bases match). The DNA sequence is as follows: TGTGCCAGCAGTTACTCGATGCCAGGGGCTGGAAACACCATATATTTT. Its protein product is CASSYSMPGAGNTIYF.